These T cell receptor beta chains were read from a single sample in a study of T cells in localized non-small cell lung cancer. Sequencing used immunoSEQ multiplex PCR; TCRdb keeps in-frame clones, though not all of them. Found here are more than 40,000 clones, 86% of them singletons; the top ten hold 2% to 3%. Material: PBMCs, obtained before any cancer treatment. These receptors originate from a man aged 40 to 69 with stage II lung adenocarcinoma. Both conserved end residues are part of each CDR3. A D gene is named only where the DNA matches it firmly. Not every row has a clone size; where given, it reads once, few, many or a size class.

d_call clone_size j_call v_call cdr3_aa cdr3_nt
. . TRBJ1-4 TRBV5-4 CASSAGGTRGEKLFF TGTGCCAGCAGCGCCGGAGGGACAAGGGGTGAAAAACTGTTTTTT
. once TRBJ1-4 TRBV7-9 CASSFPATNEKLFF TGTGCCAGCAGCTTCCCCGCAACTAATGAAAAACTGTTTTTT
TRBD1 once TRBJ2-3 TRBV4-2 CASSLRQGGVTDTQYF TGTGCCAGCAGCCTTCGACAGGGTGGGGTCACAGATACGCAGTATTTT
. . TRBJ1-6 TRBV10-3 CATRDTDLSPLHF TGTGCCACCCGGGACACGGATCTTTCACCCCTCCACTTT
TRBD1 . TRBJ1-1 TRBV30 CAWRRTGPNTEAFF TGTGCCTGGAGGAGGACAGGGCCCAACACTGAAGCTTTCTTT
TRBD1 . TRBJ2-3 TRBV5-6 CASSLQGVGTDTQYF TGTGCCAGCAGCCTTCAGGGGGTCGGCACAGATACGCAGTATTTT
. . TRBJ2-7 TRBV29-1 CSAGGSEQYF TGCAGCGCAGGGGGGAGCGAGCAGTACTTC
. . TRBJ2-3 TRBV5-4 CASSLQLENTDTQYF TGTGCCAGCAGCTTGCAACTAGAAAACACAGATACGCAGTATTTT
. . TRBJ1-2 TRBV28 CASSPAGSPGGYTF TGTGCCAGCAGTCCCGCCGGGTCCCCAGGGGGCTACACCTTC
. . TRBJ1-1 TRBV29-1 CSVFMNTEAFF TGCAGCGTCTTCATGAACACTGAAGCTTTCTTT
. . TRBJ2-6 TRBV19 CASTQLIPTGANVLTF TGTGCCAGTACACAGTTAATCCCTACTGGGGCCAACGTCCTGACTTTC
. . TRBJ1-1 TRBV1 CTSSHPGEGNTEAFF TGCACCAGCAGCCATCCAGGGGAGGGGAACACTGAAGCTTTCTTT
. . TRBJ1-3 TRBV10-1 CASSPDPLSGNTIYF TGCGCCAGCAGTCCGGACCCCCTCTCTGGAAACACCATATATTTT
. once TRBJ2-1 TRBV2 CASSESGHEQFF TGTGCCAGCAGTGAATCGGGTCATGAGCAGTTCTTC
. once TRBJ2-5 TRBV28 CASRGGRTGETQYF TGTGCCAGCAGGGGGGGCCGGACGGGAGAGACCCAGTACTTC
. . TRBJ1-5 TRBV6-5 CASSYGFGVRGQPQHF TGTGCCAGCAGTTACGGGTTCGGGGTACGGGGTCAGCCCCAGCATTTT
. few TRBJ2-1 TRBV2 CASSIGLNNEQFF TGTGCCAGCAGTATCGGGCTTAACAATGAGCAGTTCTTC